This T cell receptor (beta chain) was captured by sequencing in a study of blood T cells in healthy people across ages. No fewer than 5.5 micrograms of total RNA were isolated from every sample. Together with a sample-barcoded 5' primer, a J-beta primer mix was included in a second PCR lasting about 6 to 11 cycles. Each cDNA molecule was tagged by a template-switch adaptor with 12 random nucleotides. From the 5' RACE reads, TCRdb called clonotypes with MiXCR, one entry per CDR3 protein. The repertoire holds 1.5 million to 1.8 million distinct CDR3 sequences, with 40% to 45% as singletons. The CDR3 runs 16 residues. Trimming removed 0 bases from V and 1 base from J; junction bases left unmatched: 4. Per the germline V gene, CDR1 is LGHNA and CDR2 is YNFKEQ.

This clonotype was obtained from a woman in her late teens or twenties in good health. Material: blood. This rearrangement joins TRBV4-2 to TRBJ2-3; the match to TRBD1 covers 7 bases. Here the CDR3 DNA reads TGTGCCAGCAGCCAAGAGCCCCAGGGGGGCACAGATACGCAGTATTTT. Its protein product is CASSQEPQGGTDTQYF.